This TCR beta chain was sequenced for a study of breast tumors, draining lymph nodes, adjacent tissues. TCRdb re-derived calls from the multiplex PCR reads in MiXCR, one entry per CDR3 protein. Counted here are 140,000 or so distinct CDR3 sequences, approximately 32% occurring once; the ten biggest clones make up 2.3%. Breast cancer patients provided tissue from their axillary draining lymph nodes. Study results and limitations: The lymph node origin of tumor T cells was framed as consistent with a hypothesis, not demonstrated. Data fit most tumor T cells coming from lymph node, expanding in tumor.

This clonotype has ten or more counts. What it binds is unknown. This may be a read error: a much more frequent sequence differs by one nucleotide. No conserved phenylalanine or tryptophan is present at the end of the CDR3, so a read error is the likely explanation. The V end was cut by 2 bases, the J end by 7 bases, with 14 bases between. CDR1 is SGHTA, CDR2 FQGTGA, per germline. The CDR3 has 14 residues. This TCR derives from a female donor with breast cancer. Some clones in this sample may be carry-over from other donors' samples. Sample: axillary lymph node tissue. The rearrangement uses TRBV7-3 and TRBJ2-5; D ambiguous. CDR3 amino acids: CASSLEGPIGTQYL. The CDR3 region has the DNA TGTGCCAGCAGCTTAGAAGGTCCCATTGGGACCCAGTACCTC.